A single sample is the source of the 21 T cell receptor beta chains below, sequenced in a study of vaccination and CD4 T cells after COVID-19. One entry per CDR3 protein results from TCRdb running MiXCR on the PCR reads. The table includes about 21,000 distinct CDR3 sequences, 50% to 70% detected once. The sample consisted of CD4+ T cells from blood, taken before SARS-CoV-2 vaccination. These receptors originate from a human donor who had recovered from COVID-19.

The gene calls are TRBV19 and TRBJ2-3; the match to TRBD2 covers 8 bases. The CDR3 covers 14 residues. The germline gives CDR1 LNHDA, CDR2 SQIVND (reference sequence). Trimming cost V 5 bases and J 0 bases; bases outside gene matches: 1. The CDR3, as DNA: TGTGCCAGTAGTCGGGGGGGAAGCACAGATACGCAGTATTTT. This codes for CASSRGGSTDTQYF.

CDR3 residues: CASSLPQGAPIDTQYF. CDR3 sequence (DNA): TGTGCCAGCAGCTTACCCCAGGGGGCGCCCATTGATACGCAGTATTTT. J is TRBJ2-3 and V is TRBV7-2; 8 nucleotides match TRBD1. The CDR3 loop spans 16 amino acids. Per the germline V gene, CDR1 is SGHTA and CDR2 is FQGNSA. Losses at the gene ends were 2 bases for V and 6 bases for J; bases not matched to a gene: 10.

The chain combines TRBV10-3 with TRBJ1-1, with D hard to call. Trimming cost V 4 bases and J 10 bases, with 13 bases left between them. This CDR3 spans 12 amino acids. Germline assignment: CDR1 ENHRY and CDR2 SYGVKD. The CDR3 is CAISGRPYGAFF. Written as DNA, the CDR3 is TGTGCCATCAGTGGAAGGCCCTATGGAGCTTTCTTT.

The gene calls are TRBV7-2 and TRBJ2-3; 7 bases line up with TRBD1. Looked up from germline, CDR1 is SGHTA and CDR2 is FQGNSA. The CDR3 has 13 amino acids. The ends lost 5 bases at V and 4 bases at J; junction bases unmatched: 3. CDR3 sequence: CASSPGTADTQYF. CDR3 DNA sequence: TGTGCCAGCAGCCCTGGGACAGCAGATACGCAGTATTTT.

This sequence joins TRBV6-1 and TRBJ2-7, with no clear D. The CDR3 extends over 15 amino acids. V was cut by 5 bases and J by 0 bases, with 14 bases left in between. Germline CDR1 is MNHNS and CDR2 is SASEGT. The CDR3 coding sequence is TGTGCCAGCAGTCCTCGGACGGCCAGCTCCTACGAGCAGTACTTC. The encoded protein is CASSPRTASSYEQYF.

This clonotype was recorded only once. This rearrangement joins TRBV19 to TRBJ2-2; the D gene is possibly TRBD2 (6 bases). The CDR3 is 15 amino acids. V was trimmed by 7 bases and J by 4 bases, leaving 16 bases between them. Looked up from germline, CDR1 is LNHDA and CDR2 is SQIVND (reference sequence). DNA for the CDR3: TGTGCCAGTACCCAGCCACTAGCTGGCACCGGGGAGCTGTTTTTT. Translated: CASTQPLAGTGELFF. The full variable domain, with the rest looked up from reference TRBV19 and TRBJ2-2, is DGGITQSPKYLFRKEGQNVTLSCEQNLNHDAMYWYRQDPGQGLRLIYYSQIVNDFQKGDIAEGYSVSREKKESFPLTVTSAQKNPTAFYLCASTQPLAGTGELFFGEGSRLTVL.

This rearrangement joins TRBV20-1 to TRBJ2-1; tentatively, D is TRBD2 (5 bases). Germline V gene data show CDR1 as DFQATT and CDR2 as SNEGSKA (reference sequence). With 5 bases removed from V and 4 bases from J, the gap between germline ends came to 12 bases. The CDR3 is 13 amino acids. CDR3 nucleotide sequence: TGCAGTGCTCCAACGGACTCGTACAATGAGCAGTTCTTC. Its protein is CSAPTDSYNEQFF.

CDR3 amino acids: CASTKAGGGNQPQHF. The CDR3 DNA sequence: TGTGCCAGCACCAAGGCGGGGGGTGGCAATCAGCCCCAGCATTTT. The J gene is TRBJ1-5, the V gene TRBV28; possible D gene TRBD1, 5 bases. CDR1 and CDR2 (germline): MDHEN, SYDVKM. Trimming shortened V by 7 bases and J by 2 bases, and 15 bases separated the two germline ends. This CDR3 has 15 residues.

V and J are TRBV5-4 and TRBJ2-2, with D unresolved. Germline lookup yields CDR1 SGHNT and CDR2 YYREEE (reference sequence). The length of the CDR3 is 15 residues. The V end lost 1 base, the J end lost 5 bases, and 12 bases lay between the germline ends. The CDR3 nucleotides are TGTGCCAGCAGCTTGCTGGCTCCCCGAACCGGGGAGCTGTTTTTT. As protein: CASSLLAPRTGELFF.

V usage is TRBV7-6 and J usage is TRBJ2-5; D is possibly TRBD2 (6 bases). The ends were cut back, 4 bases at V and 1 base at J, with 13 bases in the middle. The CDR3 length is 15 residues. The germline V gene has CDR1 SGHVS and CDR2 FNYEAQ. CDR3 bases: TGTGCCAGCAGCTACTACGGGAGACTCCAAGAGACCCAGTACTTC. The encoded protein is CASSYYGRLQETQYF.

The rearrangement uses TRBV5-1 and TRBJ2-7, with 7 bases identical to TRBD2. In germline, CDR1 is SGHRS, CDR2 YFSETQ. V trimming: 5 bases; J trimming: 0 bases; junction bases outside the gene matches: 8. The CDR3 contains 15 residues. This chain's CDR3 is CASSRSGASSYEQYF. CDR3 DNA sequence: TGCGCCAGCAGTCGGAGCGGGGCTAGCTCCTACGAGCAGTACTTC.

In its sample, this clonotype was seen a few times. For the CDR3, the DNA is TGTGCCACCAGCAGAGAGGCTCTCTCCTATGGCTACACCTTC. This translates into CATSREALSYGYTF. This sequence joins TRBV15 and TRBJ1-2; D is unclear. This CDR3 spans 14 amino acids. V shed 0 bases and J shed 4 bases, with 9 bases lying between them. CDR1 and CDR2 (germline): LNHNV, YYDKDF (reference sequence).

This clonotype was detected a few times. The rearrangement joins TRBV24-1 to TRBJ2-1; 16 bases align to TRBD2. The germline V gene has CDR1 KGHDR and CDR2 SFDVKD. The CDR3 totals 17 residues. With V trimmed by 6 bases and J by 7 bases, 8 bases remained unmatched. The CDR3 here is CATSSGRGLAGGNEQFF. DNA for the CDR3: TGTGCCACCAGTTCGGGCCGGGGACTAGCGGGAGGGAATGAGCAGTTCTTC.

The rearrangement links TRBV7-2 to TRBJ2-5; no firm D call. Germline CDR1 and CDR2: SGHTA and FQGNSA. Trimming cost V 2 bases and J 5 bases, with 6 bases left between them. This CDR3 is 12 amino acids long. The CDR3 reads CASSLSAETQYF. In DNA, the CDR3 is TGTGCCAGCAGCTTAAGTGCCGAGACCCAGTACTTC.

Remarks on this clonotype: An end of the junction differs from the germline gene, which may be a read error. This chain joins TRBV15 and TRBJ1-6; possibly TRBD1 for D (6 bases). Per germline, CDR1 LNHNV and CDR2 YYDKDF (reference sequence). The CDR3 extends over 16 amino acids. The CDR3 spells CAASRELGGYNSPLHF. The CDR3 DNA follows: TGTGCCGCCAGCAGAGAGTTAGGGGGCTATAATTCACCCCTCCACTTT.

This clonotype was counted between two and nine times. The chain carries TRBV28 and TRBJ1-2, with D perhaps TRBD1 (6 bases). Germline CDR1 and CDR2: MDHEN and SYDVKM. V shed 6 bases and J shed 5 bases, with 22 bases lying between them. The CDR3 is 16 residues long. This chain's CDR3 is CASRPPTGRPSYGYTF. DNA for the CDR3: TGTGCCAGCAGGCCACCGACAGGTCGCCCTTCATATGGCTACACCTTC.

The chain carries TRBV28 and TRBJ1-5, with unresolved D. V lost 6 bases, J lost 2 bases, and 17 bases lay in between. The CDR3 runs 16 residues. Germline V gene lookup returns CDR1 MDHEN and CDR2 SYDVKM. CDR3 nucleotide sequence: TGTGCCAGCAGACCCACCGCGGGCCGTGGCAATCAGCCCCAGCATTTT. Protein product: CASRPTAGRGNQPQHF.

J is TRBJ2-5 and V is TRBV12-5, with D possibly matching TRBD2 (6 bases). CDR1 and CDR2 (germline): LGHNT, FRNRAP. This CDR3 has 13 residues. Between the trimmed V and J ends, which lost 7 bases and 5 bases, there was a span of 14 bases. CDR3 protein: CASAPARGETQYF. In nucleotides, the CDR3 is TGTGCTAGTGCCCCAGCCCGGGGGGAGACCCAGTACTTC.

The DNA for the CDR3 is TGTGCCAGCAGTTATTCCGGCAGGGGGCCGAACTATGGCTACACCTTC. Its protein product is CASSYSGRGPNYGYTF. J is TRBJ1-2 and V is TRBV6-2 or TRBV6-3; 8 bases map to TRBD1. The CDR3 consists of 16 residues. Germline-derived CDR1 and CDR2 are MNHEY and SVGEGT. V dropped 3 bases and J dropped 2; count of bases not matched to a gene: 8.

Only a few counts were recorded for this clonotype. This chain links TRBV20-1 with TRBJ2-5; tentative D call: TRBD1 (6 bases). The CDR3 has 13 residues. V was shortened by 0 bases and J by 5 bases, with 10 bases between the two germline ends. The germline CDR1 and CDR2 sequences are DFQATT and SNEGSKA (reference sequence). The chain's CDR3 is CSARDWGRETQYF. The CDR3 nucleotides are TGCAGTGCTAGAGATTGGGGGCGGGAGACCCAGTACTTC.

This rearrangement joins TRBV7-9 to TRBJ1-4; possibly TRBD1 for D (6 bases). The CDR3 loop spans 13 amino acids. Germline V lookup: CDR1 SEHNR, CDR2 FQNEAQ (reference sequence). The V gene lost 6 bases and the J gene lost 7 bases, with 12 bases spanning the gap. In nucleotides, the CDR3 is TGTGCCAGCAGAAGGACAGTGGGTGAAAAACTGTTTTTT. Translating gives CASRRTVGEKLFF.